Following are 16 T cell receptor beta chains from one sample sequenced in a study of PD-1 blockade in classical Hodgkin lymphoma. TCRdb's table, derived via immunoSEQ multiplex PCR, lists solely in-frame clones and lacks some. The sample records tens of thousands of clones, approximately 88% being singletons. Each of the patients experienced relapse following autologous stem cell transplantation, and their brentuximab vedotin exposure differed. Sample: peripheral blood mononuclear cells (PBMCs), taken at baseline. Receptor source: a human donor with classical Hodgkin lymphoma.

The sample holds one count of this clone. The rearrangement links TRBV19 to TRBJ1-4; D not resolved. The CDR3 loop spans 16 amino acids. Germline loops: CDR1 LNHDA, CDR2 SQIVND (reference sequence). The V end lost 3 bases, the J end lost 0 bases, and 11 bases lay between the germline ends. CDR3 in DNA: TGTGCCAGTAGTATGGTCCACAGCGCAACTAATGAAAAACTGTTTTTT. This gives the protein CASSMVHSATNEKLFF.

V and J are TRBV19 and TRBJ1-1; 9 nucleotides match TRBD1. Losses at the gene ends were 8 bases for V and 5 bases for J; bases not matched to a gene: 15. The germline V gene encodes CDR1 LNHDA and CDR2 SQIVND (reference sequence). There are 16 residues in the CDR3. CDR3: CASQTGGVVGGTEAFF. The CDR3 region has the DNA TGTGCCAGTCAGACAGGGGGTGTAGTAGGTGGTACTGAAGCTTTCTTT.

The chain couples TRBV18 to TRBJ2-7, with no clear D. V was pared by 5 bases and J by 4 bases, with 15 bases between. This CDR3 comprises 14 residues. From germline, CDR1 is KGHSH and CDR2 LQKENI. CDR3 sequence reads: CASSWYRSRYEQYF. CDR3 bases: TGTGCCAGCTCATGGTATAGGTCCAGGTACGAGCAGTACTTC.

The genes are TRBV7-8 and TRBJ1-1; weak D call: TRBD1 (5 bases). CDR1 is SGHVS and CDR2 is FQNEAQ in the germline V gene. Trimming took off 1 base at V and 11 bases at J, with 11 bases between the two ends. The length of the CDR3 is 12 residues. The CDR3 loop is CASSLGGRGAFF. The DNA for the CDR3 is TGTGCCAGCAGCTTAGGTGGGCGGGGCGCTTTCTTT.

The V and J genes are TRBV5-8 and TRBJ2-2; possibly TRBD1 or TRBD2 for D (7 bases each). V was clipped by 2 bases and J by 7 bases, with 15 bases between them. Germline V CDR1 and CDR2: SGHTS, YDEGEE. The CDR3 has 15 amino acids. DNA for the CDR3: TGTGCCAGCAGCTTAGGGAGGGGGCCGATCGGGGAGCTGTTTTTT. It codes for CASSLGRGPIGELFF.

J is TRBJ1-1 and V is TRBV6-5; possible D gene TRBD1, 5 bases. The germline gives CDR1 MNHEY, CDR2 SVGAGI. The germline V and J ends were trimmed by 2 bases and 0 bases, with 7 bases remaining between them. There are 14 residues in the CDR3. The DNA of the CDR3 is TGTGCCAGCAGTTACGGGGCGGTGAACACTGAAGCTTTCTTT. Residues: CASSYGAVNTEAFF.

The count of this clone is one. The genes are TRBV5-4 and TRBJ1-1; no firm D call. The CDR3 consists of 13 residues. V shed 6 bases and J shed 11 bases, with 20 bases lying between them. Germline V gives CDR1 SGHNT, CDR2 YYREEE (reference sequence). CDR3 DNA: TGTGCCAGCAATCGAGAATCGTCTCAGTATGCTTTCTTT. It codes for CASNRESSQYAFF.

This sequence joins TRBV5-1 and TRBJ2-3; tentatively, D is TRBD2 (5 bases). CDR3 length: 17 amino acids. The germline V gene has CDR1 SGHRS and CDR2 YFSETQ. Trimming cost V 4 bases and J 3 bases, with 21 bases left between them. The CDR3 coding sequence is TGCGCCAGCAGCCAATTCCCACTGATTACTAGGACAGATACGCAGTATTTT. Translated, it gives CASSQFPLITRTDTQYF. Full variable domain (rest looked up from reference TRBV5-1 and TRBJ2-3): KAGVTQTPRYLIKTRGQQVTLSCSPISGHRSVSWYQQTPGQGLQFLFEYFSETQRNKGNFPGRFSGRQFSNSRSEMNVSTLELGDSALYLCASSQFPLITRTDTQYFGPGTRLTVL.

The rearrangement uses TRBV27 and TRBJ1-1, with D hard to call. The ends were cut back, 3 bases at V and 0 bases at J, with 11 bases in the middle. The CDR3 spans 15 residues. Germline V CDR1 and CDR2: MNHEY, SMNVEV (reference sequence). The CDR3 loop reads CASSFRSGLNTEAFF. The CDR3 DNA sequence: TGTGCCAGCAGTTTTAGGTCTGGGTTGAACACTGAAGCTTTCTTT.

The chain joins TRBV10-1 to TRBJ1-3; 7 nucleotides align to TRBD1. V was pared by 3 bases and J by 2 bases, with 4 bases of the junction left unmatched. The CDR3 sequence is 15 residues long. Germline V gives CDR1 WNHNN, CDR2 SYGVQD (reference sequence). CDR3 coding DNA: TGCGCCAGCAGTGAAGACGGGACAGCTGGAAACACCATATATTTT. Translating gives CASSEDGTAGNTIYF.

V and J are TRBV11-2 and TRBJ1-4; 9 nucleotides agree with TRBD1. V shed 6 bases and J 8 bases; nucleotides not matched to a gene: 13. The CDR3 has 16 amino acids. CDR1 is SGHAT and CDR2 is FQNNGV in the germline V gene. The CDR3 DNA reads TGTGCCAGCAGTAGTCTACAGGGGGCTCTTGGAGAAAAACTGTTTTTT. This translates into CASSSLQGALGEKLFF.

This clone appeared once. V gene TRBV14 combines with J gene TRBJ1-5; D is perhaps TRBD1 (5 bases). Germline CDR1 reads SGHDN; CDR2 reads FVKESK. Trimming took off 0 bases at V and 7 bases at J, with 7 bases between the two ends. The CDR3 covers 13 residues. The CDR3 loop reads CASSQEGHQPQHF. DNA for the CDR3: TGTGCCAGCAGCCAAGAGGGGCACCAGCCCCAGCATTTT.

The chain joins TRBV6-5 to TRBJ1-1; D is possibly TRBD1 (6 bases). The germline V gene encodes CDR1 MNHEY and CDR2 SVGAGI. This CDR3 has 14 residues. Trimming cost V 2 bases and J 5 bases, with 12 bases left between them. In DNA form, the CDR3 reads TGTGCCAGCAGTTACGCGGGGGCAGGTACTGAAGCTTTCTTT. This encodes CASSYAGAGTEAFF.

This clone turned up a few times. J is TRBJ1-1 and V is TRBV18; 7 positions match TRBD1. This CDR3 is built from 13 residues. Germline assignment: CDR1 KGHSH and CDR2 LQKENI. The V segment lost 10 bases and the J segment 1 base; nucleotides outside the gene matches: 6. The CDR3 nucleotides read TGTGCCACCAGAGCAGGGGGGAACACTGAAGCTTTCTTT. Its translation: CATRAGGNTEAFF.

The DNA for the CDR3 is TGCGCCAGCGACCCAGGGGACAGGGTGGGCACAGATACGCAGTATTTT. Translation gives CASDPGDRVGTDTQYF. This chain connects TRBV4-1 to TRBJ2-3, with 9 positions matching TRBD1. This CDR3 comprises 16 residues. The germline V gene has CDR1 MGHRA and CDR2 YSYEKL. J was trimmed by 1 base and V by 8 bases; bases with no gene match: 10.

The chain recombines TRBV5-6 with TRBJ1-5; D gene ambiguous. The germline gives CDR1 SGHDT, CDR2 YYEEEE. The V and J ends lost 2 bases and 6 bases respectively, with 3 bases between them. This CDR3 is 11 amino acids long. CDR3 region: CASSLAQPQHF. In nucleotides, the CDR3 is TGTGCCAGCAGCTTAGCTCAGCCCCAGCATTTT.